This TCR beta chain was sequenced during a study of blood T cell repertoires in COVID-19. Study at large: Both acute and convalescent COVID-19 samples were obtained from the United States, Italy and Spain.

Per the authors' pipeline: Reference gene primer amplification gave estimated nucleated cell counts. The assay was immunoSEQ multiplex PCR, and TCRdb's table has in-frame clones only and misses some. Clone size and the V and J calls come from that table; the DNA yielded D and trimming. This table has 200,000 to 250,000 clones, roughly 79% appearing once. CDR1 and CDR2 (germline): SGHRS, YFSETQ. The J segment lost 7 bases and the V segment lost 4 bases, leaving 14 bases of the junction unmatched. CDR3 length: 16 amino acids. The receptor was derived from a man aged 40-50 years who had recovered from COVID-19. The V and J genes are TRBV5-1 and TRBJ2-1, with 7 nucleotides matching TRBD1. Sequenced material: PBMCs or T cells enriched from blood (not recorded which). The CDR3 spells CASSLRPSRGKNEQFF. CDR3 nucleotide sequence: TGCGCCAGCAGCCTACGTCCGAGCAGGGGGAAGAATGAGCAGTTCTTC.